A selection of T cell receptor beta chains follows, all from one sample in a study of tumor-infiltrating lymphocytes in primary liver carcinoma. TCRdb used MiXCR to reprocess the multiplex PCR reads, holding one entry per CDR3 protein. The table has about 54,000 distinct CDR3 sequences, about 70% seen once; the top ten hold around 25%. Sequencing used liver tumor tissue from sampling region 2. The receptors were sampled from a man aged 40-49 years with primary liver carcinoma and hepatitis B virus infection. The CDR3 runs from the conserved cysteine through the conserved F or W. D genes are given only for firm matches. Size is stated for part of the rows, as once, few or many counts, or as a class when the clone is expanded.

j_call d_call v_call clone_size cdr3_nt cdr3_aa
TRBJ2-1 TRBD1 TRBV5-3 . TGTGCCAGAAGCTTCCAGGACAGGGCCTACAATGAGCTGTTCTTC CARSFQDRAYNELFF
TRBJ1-1 . TRBV6-2/TRBV6-3 once TGTACCAGCAAGCCGGAATTGAATACTGAAGCTTTCTTT CTSKPELNTEAFF
TRBJ2-7 . TRBV4-1 once TGCGCCAACAGCCCCGGATCTTTGACCCCCTACGAGCAGTACTTC CANSPGSLTPYEQYF
TRBJ2-1 . TRBV20-1 . TGCAGTGCTAGAGAAAGCCACGGGGACGAGCAGTTCTTC CSARESHGDEQFF
TRBJ2-6 . TRBV7-8 . TGTGCCAGCAGCCGCCGGGCAGTGCCTCAACTCGGAACTGGGGCCAACGTCCTGACTTTC CASSRRAVPQLGTGANVLTF
TRBJ2-7 TRBD2 TRBV4-2 . TGTGCCAGCAACCATTACCTAGCGGGAGGACCGGGCGAGCAGTACTTC CASNHYLAGGPGEQYF
TRBJ2-7 . TRBV10-1 . TGCGCCGGCAGGACATCCCGGGATGTAAGCTCCTACGAGCAGTACTTC CAGRTSRDVSSYEQYF
TRBJ2-1 . TRBV20-1 once TGCACAGCTAGTCCCGACGGGAATGAGCAGTTCTTC CTASPDGNEQFF
TRBJ2-7 TRBD1 TRBV29-1 . TGCAGCATTATAATAGGGGGCAGCCCCTACGAGCAGTGCTTC CSIIIGGSPYEQCF
TRBJ2-7 . TRBV11-2 . TGTGCCAACAGCTTACAACCTACTTCCTACGAGCAGTACTTC CANSLQPTSYEQYF
TRBJ2-3 . TRBV11-2 medium-sized TGTGCCAGCAGCTTAGGAAGGAGTGATACGCAGTATTTT CASSLGRSDTQYF
TRBJ2-7 TRBD2 TRBV11-2 . TGTCCCAGCAGCTTAGGCGGGGGGCTTACTTACGAGCAGTACTTC CPSSLGGGLTYEQYF
TRBJ2-1 TRBD2 TRBV10-1 once TGCGCCAGCAGTGGGAGGTTGAGGGGCCTGACTAGCGGGACTATTAATGAGCAGTTCTTC CASSGRLRGLTSGTINEQFF
TRBJ2-5 . TRBV2 . TGTGCCAGCTCCGTTGGGCGTGAGACCCAGTACTTC CASSVGRETQYF
TRBJ2-5 . TRBV6-2/TRBV6-3 . TGTGTCAGCGATTACGACGGCAGTCAAGAGACCCAGTACTTC CVSDYDGSQETQYF
TRBJ2-1 . TRBV12-3/TRBV12-4 . TGTGCCAGCGTCAGGGACTCCTACGATGAGCAGTTCTTC CASVRDSYDEQFF
TRBJ1-6 . TRBV5-6 . TGCGCCAGCAACCCACAGGGCGATAATTCACCTTTCCACTTT CASNPQGDNSPFHF
TRBJ2-2 . TRBV7-3 . TGTGTCAGCAGCTTATTCGACAGCACAGGGGAGCTGTTTTTT CVSSLFDSTGELFF
TRBJ1-1 . TRBV6-5 . TGTGTCAGCAGCTTGGGGGGAGCGAACACTGAAACTTTCTTT CVSSLGGANTETFF
TRBJ2-6 TRBD2 TRBV10-3 . TGTGCCATCAGTGAGGGGGAGGGGACTGGGGCCAGCGTCCTGGCTTTC CAISEGEGTGASVLAF
TRBJ2-7 . TRBV20-1 . TGCAGTGCTAGAGATTACATCGAGCAGTACTTC CSARDYIEQYF
TRBJ2-7 . TRBV11-2 . TGTGTCAGCAGCTTAGAAAGGCACGCCGAGCAGTACTTC CVSSLERHAEQYF
TRBJ2-3 . TRBV6-5 . TGTGTTAGCAGTTACAAGGACTTAAAAGATACGCAGTATTTT CVSSYKDLKDTQYF
TRBJ2-7 . TRBV29-1 . TGCAGCATTATGAGGGGGGACGAGCAGTACTTC CSIMRGDEQYF
TRBJ1-4 . TRBV11-2 . TGTGTCAGCAGCTTAGAGGTTGGGGATGAAGGACTGTTTTTT CVSSLEVGDEGLFF
TRBJ1-1 TRBD1 TRBV29-1 many TGCAGCGTCCGAAGGGGGCTTGATAGCACTGAAGCTTTCTTT CSVRRGLDSTEAFF
TRBJ2-1 TRBD1 TRBV4-2 . TGTGCCAGCAGCCAGGAGGACAGGTACACTGGCCTAGTGGGCCGTCAGTTCTTC CASSQEDRYTGLVGRQFF
TRBJ2-7 TRBD2 TRBV30 . TGCGCCTGGAGTTTAGGGACGGGGGGCTCCTACGAGCAGTACTTC CAWSLGTGGSYEQYF
TRBJ2-3 TRBD2 TRBV9 . TGTGCCAGCAGCCAGACTAGCGGGATCCAACACGATACGCAGTATTTT CASSQTSGIQHDTQYF
TRBJ2-1 TRBD2 TRBV4-1 . TGCGCCAGCAGAATCCCGAGACTAGCGGGCTACAATGAGCAGTTCTTC CASRIPRLAGYNEQFF
TRBJ2-5 TRBD2 TRBV11-2 . TGTGCCAGCAGTTTAGTCCCGGCTAGCGGGCTTGAGACCCAGTACTTC CASSLVPASGLETQYF
TRBJ2-1 . TRBV29-1 . TGTAGCGTTGATAGTATGGGGGAGTCCTACAATGAGCAGTTCTTC CSVDSMGESYNEQFF
TRBJ2-3 . TRBV11-1 . TGTGTCGGCAGCCTCGGGACAAGCACACAAACAGATACGCAGTATTTT CVGSLGTSTQTDTQYF
TRBJ2-7 TRBD1 TRBV9 few TGTGCCAGCAGCGTAAATGTTCAGGGGGCGTCCTACGAGCAGTACTTC CASSVNVQGASYEQYF
TRBJ2-7 . TRBV14 . TGTGCCAGCAATAAGGCCGGATACGAGCAGTACTTC CASNKAGYEQYF
TRBJ2-3 TRBD2 TRBV20-1 . TGCAGTGCTAGAGCGACTAGCGGGTTCACAGATACGCAGTATTTT CSARATSGFTDTQYF
TRBJ1-5 . TRBV12-3/TRBV12-4 many TGTGCCAGCAGTTTTGGGAATCAGCCCCAGCATTTT CASSFGNQPQHF
TRBJ1-2 . TRBV29-1 once TGCAGCGCAGTGCGCGTGGTTTTTGGCTACACCTTC CSAVRVVFGYTF
TRBJ2-7 . TRBV6-1 . TGTGCCAGCAAGGCTAGCGCTGCCTACGAGCAATACTTC CASKASAAYEQYF
TRBJ2-3 . TRBV6-6 . TGTGCCAGCAGTTTCCGGGCCCTACACACAGATACGCAGTACTTT CASSFRALHTDTQYF
TRBJ1-2 . TRBV4-1 . TGCGCCAGCAACCAGATGATAGGAGGCTACACCTTC CASNQMIGGYTF
TRBJ2-5 . TRBV29-1 . TGCAGCGGAGTGGCCGCCCCCCAAGAGACCCAGCACTTC CSGVAAPQETQHF
TRBJ2-3 . TRBV12-3/TRBV12-4 . TGTGCCAGCATCCTGAATAGCAGTGGGACAGATACGCAGTATTTT CASILNSSGTDTQYF